This TCR beta chain appears in the sequencing data of a study of shared clonotypes between healthy human individuals. Trimming took 5 bases from V and 3 from J; bases not matched to a gene: 10. Germline assignment: CDR1 SNHLY and CDR2 FYNNEI. The CDR3 has 16 amino acids. TCRdb's table, derived via immunoSEQ multiplex PCR, lists solely in-frame clones and lacks some. The sample carries some 470,000 clones, about 82% recorded once. The chain joins TRBV2 to TRBJ1-2, with 9 bases lining up with TRBD1. This TCR was sampled from a woman between 40 and 55 years old in good health. Some clones in this sample may be carry-over from other donors' samples. Material: PBMCs. The CDR3 protein is CASSTTIRTGDYGYTF. The DNA of the CDR3 is TGTGCCAGCAGTACGACGATTAGGACAGGGGACTATGGCTACACCTTC.